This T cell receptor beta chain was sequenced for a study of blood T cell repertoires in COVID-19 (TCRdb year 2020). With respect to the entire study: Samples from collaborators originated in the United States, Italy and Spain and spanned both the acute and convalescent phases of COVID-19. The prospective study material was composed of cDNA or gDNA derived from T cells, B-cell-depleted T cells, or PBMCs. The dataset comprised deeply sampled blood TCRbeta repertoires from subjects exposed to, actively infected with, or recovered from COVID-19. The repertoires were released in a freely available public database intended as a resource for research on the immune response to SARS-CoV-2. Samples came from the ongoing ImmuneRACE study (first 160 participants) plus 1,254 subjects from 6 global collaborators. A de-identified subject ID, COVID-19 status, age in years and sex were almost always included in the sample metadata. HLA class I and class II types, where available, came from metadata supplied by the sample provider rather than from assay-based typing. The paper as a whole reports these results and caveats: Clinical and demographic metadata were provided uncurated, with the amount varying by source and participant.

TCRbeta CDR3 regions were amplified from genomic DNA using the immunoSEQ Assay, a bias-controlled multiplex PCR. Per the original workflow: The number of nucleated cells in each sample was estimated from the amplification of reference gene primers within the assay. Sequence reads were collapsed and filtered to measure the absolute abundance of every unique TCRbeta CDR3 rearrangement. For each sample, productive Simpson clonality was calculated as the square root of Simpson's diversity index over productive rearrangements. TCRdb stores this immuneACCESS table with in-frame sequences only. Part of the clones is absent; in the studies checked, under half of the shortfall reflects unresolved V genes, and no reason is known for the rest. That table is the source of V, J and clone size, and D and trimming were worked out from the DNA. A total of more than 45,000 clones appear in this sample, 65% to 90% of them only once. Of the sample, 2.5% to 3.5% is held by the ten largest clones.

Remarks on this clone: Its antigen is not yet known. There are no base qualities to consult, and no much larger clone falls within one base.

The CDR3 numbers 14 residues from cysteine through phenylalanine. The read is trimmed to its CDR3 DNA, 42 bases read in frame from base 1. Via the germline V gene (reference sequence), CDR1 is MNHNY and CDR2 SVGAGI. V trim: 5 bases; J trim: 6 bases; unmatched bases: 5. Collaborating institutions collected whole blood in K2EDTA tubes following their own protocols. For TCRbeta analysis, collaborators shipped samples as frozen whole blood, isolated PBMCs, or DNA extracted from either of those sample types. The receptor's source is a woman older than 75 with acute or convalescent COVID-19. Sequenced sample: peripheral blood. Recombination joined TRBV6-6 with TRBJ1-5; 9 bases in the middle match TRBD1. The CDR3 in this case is CASSLGQGLQPQHF. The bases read TGTGCCAGCAGTCTGGGACAGGGCCTTCAGCCCCAGCATTTT.